A single sample is the source of the 19 T cell receptor beta chains below, sequenced in a study of low-dose radiotherapy and immunotherapy resistance in tumors. TRAV- and TRBV-specific primers, spanning alpha and beta chains, primed first-strand cDNA. The PCR that amplified TCRs ran for around 22 cycles, relying on a constant-region primer and a V-primer adapter. MiXCR, applied by TCRdb to the reads, yields one record per CDR3 protein. This sample has over 70,000 distinct CDR3 sequences, with more than 25% found just once. Time point meaning: before trial treatment. This specimen was PBMCs, taken before treatment. The receptors were sampled from a female donor with ovarian cancer.

This clonotype occurred many times. V and J are TRBV30 and TRBJ2-3; D is perhaps TRBD2 (5 bases). Germline loops: CDR1 GTSNPN, CDR2 SVGIG (reference sequence). Trimming pared 3 bases from V and 0 bases from J, leaving 10 bases between. CDR3 length: 14 residues. The DNA of the CDR3 is TGTGCCTGGAGCGCCGGGGTGAGCACAGATACGCAGTATTTT. This sequence encodes CAWSAGVSTDTQYF.

This clonotype has a count of ten or more. V usage is TRBV6-1 and J usage is TRBJ2-3; D gene uncertain. The CDR3 has 16 residues. V was clipped by 0 bases and J by 0 bases, with 10 bases between them. Germline V CDR1 and CDR2: MNHNS, SASEGT. The CDR3 sequence is CASSEAGRTSTDTQYF. The CDR3 DNA reads TGTGCCAGCAGTGAAGCAGGCAGAACTAGCACAGATACGCAGTATTTT.

This chain links TRBV5-4 with TRBJ2-2; no definite D call. The V end lost 3 bases, the J end lost 2 bases, and 17 bases lay between the germline ends. The germline V gene has CDR1 SGHNT and CDR2 YYREEE (reference sequence). This CDR3 is 17 amino acids long. The CDR3 here is CASSSIGSQANTGELFF. The CDR3 DNA is TGTGCCAGCAGCTCAATTGGGTCCCAGGCTAACACCGGGGAGCTGTTTTTT.

To note about this clonotype: A far larger clone is only one base removed, so a read error is likely. The chain joins TRBV6-5 to TRBJ2-1; 13 bases fit TRBD2. The V and J ends lost 7 bases and 10 bases, in that order; junction bases with no gene match: 13. CDR1 and CDR2 (germline): MNHEY, SVGAGI. This CDR3 comprises 16 residues. The CDR3 protein is CASNRTSGRESDEQFF. The CDR3 region has the DNA TGTGCCAGCAACCGGACTAGCGGGAGAGAGTCGGACGAGCAGTTCTTC.

This clonotype was detected ten times or more. CDR3 amino acids: CASSPPGANVLTF. CDR3 nucleotides: TGTGCCAGCAGTCCACCTGGGGCCAACGTCCTGACTTTC. The chain joins TRBV28 to TRBJ2-6; D ambiguous. V gave up 5 bases and J gave up 2 bases, with 4 bases separating them. Germline V CDR1 and CDR2: MDHEN, SYDVKM. The CDR3 runs 13 residues.

This clonotype has a handful of counts. A much larger clone lies a single base off, so this may be a read error. The conserved phenylalanine or tryptophan normally closing the CDR3 is absent here, so this likely arose from a read error. CDR3 DNA: TGTGCCAGCAGCCTTCTAGCGGCTAGCACAGATACGCAGTATTCT. Residues: CASSLLAASTDTQYS. The chain has TRBV7-9 and TRBJ2-3; 7 bases fit TRBD2. With 5 bases clipped from V and 0 bases from J, the junction kept 5 bases outside the gene matches. The CDR3 runs to 15 residues. Germline CDR1 reads SEHNR; CDR2 reads FQNEAQ (reference sequence).

This clonotype was seen ten or more times. CDR3 nucleotides: TGTGCCAGCAGCTCGAGGGAGAACACTGAAGCTTTCTTT. This gives the protein CASSSRENTEAFF. This chain joins TRBV7-6 and TRBJ1-1, with D unclear. The CDR3 is made up of 13 amino acids. The V end lost 4 bases, the J end lost 1 base, and 7 bases lay between the germline ends. CDR1 is SGHVS and CDR2 is FNYEAQ in the germline V gene.

This clonotype was found many times. The V call is TRBV9, the J call TRBJ2-5; 12 nucleotides agree with TRBD2. The CDR3 is 16 amino acids. Germline lookup yields CDR1 SGDLS and CDR2 YYNGEE. Trimming took 0 bases from V and 4 from J; bases not matched to a gene: 4. CDR3 nucleotide sequence: TGTGCCAGCAGCGTAGCCCTGGGACTAGCGGGAGAGACCCAGTACTTC. Residues: CASSVALGLAGETQYF. Looking up the rest from reference TRBV9 and TRBJ2-5 gives the full variable domain: DSGVTQTPKHLITATGQRVTLRCSPRSGDLSVYWYQQSLDQGLQFLIQYYNGEERAKGNILERFSAQQFPDLHSELNLSSLELGDSALYFCASSVALGLAGETQYFGPGTRLLVL.

To note about this clonotype: Since a far larger clone is one base different, this is likely a read error. The DNA of the CDR3 is TGCGCCAGCAGCCCCAGGGGACTAGCGGGAGCTGCGTCGCAGTACTTC. Translated, it gives CASSPRGLAGAASQYF. The gene calls are TRBV10-2 and TRBJ2-5, with 14 positions matching TRBD2. The V gene's germline CDR1 is WSHSY and CDR2 SAAADI. Trimming took 6 bases from V and 11 from J; bases not matched to a gene: 14. This CDR3 spans 16 amino acids.

This chain uses TRBV2 with TRBJ2-2, with D unclear. Deletions cut 6 bases from V and 0 bases from J, with 8 bases between. From germline, CDR1 is SNHLY and CDR2 FYNNEI. There are 14 residues in the CDR3. Here the CDR3 reads CASRGVPNTGELFF. CDR3 DNA sequence: TGTGCCAGCAGAGGAGTGCCGAACACCGGGGAGCTGTTTTTT.

This clonotype was picked up many times. The rearrangement uses TRBV6-2 or TRBV6-3 and TRBJ2-7; perhaps TRBD2 as D (5 bases). Germline V gene lookup returns CDR1 MNHEY and CDR2 SVGEGT. This CDR3 spans 15 amino acids. V lost 6 bases and J 3 bases, leaving 18 bases between the germline ends. The CDR3 region has the DNA TGTGCCAGCAGAAAGGACTGGACGACCAACTACGAGCAGTACTTC. Translation: CASRKDWTTNYEQYF.

In this sample, this clonotype turned up many times. The chain recombines TRBV20-1 with TRBJ2-1; either TRBD1 or TRBD2 may fit D (6 bases each). CDR1 is DFQATT and CDR2 is SNEGSKA in the germline V gene (reference sequence). V was cut by 0 bases and J by 5 bases, with 14 bases left in between. This CDR3 comprises 15 residues. The CDR3: CSARDGARGDNEQFF. The CDR3 coding sequence is TGCAGTGCTAGAGATGGGGCTAGGGGGGACAATGAGCAGTTCTTC.

A note on this clonotype: A single base separates this from a much larger clone, so it may be a read error. The chain couples TRBV25-1 to TRBJ1-2; D not certain. Germline values: CDR1 MGHDK, CDR2 SYGVNS. CDR3 length equals 12 residues. DNA for the CDR3: TGTGCCAGCAGTGTGCCTAACTATGGCCACACCTTC. Protein sequence: CASSVPNYGHTF.

This clonotype was counted ten times or more. One end of the junction is discordant with germline, which a read error may explain. The chain employs TRBV29-1 and TRBJ1-2, with D possibly being TRBD1 (5 bases). The CDR3 runs to 13 residues. CDR1 and CDR2 from the germline V gene are SQVTM and ANQGSEA. The CDR3 loop is CSAEQVSGYGYTF. The CDR3 DNA reads as TGCAGCGCTGAACAGGTGTCGGGCTATGGCTACACCTTC.

A note on this clonotype: A far more abundant clone sits one base away, making this likely a read error. The chain combines TRBV7-9 with TRBJ2-1, with D possibly being TRBD1 (5 bases). The CDR3 runs to 14 residues. Germline assignment: CDR1 SEHNR and CDR2 FQNEAQ (reference sequence). V shed 1 base and J shed 13 bases, with 17 bases lying between them. The CDR3 loop is CASSLDQGTETQFF. The CDR3 bases are TGTGCCAGCAGCTTAGATCAGGGTACGGAGACCCAGTTCTTC.

This clonotype was seen ten or more times. This sequence joins TRBV5-4 and TRBJ2-1; TRBD2 matches at 7 bases. With 2 bases clipped from V and 1 base from J, the junction kept 6 bases outside the gene matches. Looked up from germline, CDR1 is SGHNT and CDR2 is YYREEE (reference sequence). The CDR3 has 16 residues. CDR3 protein: CASSFQRGDSYNEQFF. The CDR3 DNA follows: TGTGCCAGCAGCTTTCAACGGGGGGATTCCTACAATGAGCAGTTCTTC.

This clonotype showed up just once. The chain has TRBV29-1 and TRBJ2-7; maybe TRBD1 (5 bases). Germline CDR1 SQVTM, CDR2 ANQGSEA. The CDR3 runs to 12 residues. V was pared by 6 bases and J by 4 bases, with 13 bases between. The CDR3 reads CSVVGDFYEQYF. Here the CDR3 DNA reads TGCAGCGTCGTAGGGGATTTTTACGAGCAGTACTTC.

The table lists this clonotype with many counts. The rearrangement joins TRBV24-1 to TRBJ2-5; 10 bases map to TRBD2. V gave up 3 bases and J gave up 5 bases; unmatched junction bases: 11. The length of the CDR3 is 17 residues. CDR1 and CDR2 from the germline V gene are KGHDR and SFDVKD. CDR3 loop: CATSDLRGGLARETQYF. The CDR3 DNA reads TGTGCCACCAGTGATCTCAGAGGGGGACTAGCGCGGGAGACCCAGTACTTC.

In this sample, this clonotype turned up many times. The chain links TRBV18 to TRBJ1-1; a weak D match, TRBD1 (6 bases). Trimming shortened V by 1 base and J by 4 bases, and 10 bases separated the two germline ends. The germline V gene encodes CDR1 KGHSH and CDR2 LQKENI. The CDR3 contains 14 residues. Written as DNA, the CDR3 is TGTGCCAGCTCACCACGGGGGCAGGGCACTGAAGCTTTCTTT. Translated, it gives CASSPRGQGTEAFF.